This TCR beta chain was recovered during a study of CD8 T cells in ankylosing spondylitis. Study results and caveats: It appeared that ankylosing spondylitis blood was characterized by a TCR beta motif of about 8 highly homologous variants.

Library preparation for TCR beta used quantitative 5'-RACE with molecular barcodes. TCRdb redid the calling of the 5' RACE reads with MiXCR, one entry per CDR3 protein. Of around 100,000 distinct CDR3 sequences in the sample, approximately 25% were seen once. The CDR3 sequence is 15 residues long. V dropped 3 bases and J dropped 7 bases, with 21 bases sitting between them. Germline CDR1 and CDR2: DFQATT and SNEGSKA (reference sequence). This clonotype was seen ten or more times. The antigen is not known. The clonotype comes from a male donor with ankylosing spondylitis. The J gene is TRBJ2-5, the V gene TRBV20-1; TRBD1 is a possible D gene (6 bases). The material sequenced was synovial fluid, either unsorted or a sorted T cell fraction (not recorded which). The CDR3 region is CSARGLQGTVGTQYF. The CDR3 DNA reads TGCAGTGCTAGGGGGCTACAGGGTACCGTCGGGACCCAGTACTTC.